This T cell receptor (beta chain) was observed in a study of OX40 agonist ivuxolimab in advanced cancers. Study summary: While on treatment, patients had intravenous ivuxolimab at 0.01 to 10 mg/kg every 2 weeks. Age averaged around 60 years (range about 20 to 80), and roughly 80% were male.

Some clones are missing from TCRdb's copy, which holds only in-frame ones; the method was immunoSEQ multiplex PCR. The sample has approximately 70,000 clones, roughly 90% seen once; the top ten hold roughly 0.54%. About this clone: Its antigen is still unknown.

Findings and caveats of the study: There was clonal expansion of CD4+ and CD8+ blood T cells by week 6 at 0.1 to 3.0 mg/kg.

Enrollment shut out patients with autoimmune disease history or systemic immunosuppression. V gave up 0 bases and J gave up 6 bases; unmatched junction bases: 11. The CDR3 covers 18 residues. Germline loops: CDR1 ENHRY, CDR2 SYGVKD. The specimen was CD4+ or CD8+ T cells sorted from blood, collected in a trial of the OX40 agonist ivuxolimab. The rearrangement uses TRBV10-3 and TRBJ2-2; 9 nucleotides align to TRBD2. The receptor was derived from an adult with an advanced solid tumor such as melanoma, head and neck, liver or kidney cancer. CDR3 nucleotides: TGTGCCATCAGTGAGTCGACGGCGGGAGGGCCGGGTGCCGGGGAGCTGTTTTTT. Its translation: CAISESTAGGPGAGELFF.